This is a list of T cell receptor beta chains from one sample in a study of beta chain features in type 1 diabetes. Sequenced by immunoSEQ multiplex PCR; TCRdb stores in-frame clones only, minus some. The sample contains 120,000 or so clones, roughly 15% of which appear only once. Specimen: central memory CD4+ T cells from blood. These receptor sequences come from a man aged 25 to 40 with type 1 diabetes. CDR3s include the opening cysteine and the closing phenylalanine or tryptophan. D genes are given only for firm matches. Part of the rows lack a size; the others show once, few, many or a class for expanded clones.

abundance	d_gene	v_gene	j_gene	CDR3aa	CDR3nt
.	.	TRBV30	TRBJ2-3	CAWSLARVADTQYF	TGTGCCTGGAGTCTCGCCAGGGTCGCAGATACGCAGTATTTT
few	TRBD2	TRBV2	TRBJ2-5	CASSPGTKETQYF	TGTGCCAGCAGTCCCGGGACTAAAGAGACCCAGTACTTC
few	TRBD2	TRBV28	TRBJ2-3	CASSFLSGGATQYF	TGTGCCAGCAGTTTCTTGAGCGGGGGGGCCACGCAGTATTTT
.	.	TRBV18	TRBJ1-2	CASSPDDYGYTF	TGTGCCAGCTCACCAGATGACTATGGCTACACCTTC
.	.	TRBV7-2	TRBJ2-3	CASSLWPSASTDTQYF	TGTGCCAGCAGCTTATGGCCTTCGGCTAGCACAGATACGCAGTATTTT
.	.	TRBV30	TRBJ2-1	CAWSSGPGAVDEQFF	TGTGCCTGGAGTTCGGGACCGGGGGCCGTGGATGAGCAGTTCTTC
few	TRBD1	TRBV29-1	TRBJ2-3	CSLGQDTDTQYF	TGCAGCCTAGGACAGGACACAGATACGCAGTATTTT
.	.	TRBV5-1	TRBJ1-6	CASSFSGQLYNSPLHF	TGCGCCAGCAGCTTTTCTGGACAGCTCTATAATTCACCCCTCCACTTT
few	TRBD1	TRBV6-6	TRBJ2-7	CASSSVDRANSYEQYF	TGTGCCAGCAGTTCCGTGGACAGGGCCAACTCCTACGAGCAGTACTTC
.	.	TRBV18	TRBJ1-1	CASSSGGPTEAFF	TGTGCCAGCTCCTCGGGGGGCCCGACTGAAGCTTTCTTT
.	TRBD1	TRBV6-6	TRBJ1-2	CASSYSMTGNNYGYTF	TGTGCCAGCAGTTACTCGATGACAGGGAATAACTATGGCTACACCTTC
many	.	TRBV4-3	TRBJ1-4	CASSQGGLGRKLFF	TGCGCCAGCAGCCAAGGGGGTCTGGGAAGAAAACTGTTTTTT
.	.	TRBV19	TRBJ2-7	CASSIQISYEQYF	TGTGCCAGTAGTATACAGATCTCCTACGAGCAGTACTTC
many	TRBD2	TRBV30	TRBJ2-5	CAWSVGLAGMETQYF	TGTGCCTGGAGTGTAGGGCTAGCGGGGATGGAGACCCAGTACTTC
.	.	TRBV5-8	TRBJ1-5	CASSLNRGTDQPQHF	TGTGCCAGCAGCTTGAACCGGGGGACCGATCAGCCCCAGCATTTT
few	TRBD1	TRBV29-1	TRBJ2-7	CSVAGLTGTYEQYF	TGCAGCGTTGCGGGCCTGACAGGGACCTACGAGCAGTACTTC
.	TRBD1	TRBV6-6	TRBJ2-3	CASSSGQSYGTDTQYF	TGTGCCAGCAGTTCGGGACAGAGTTACGGCACAGATACGCAGTATTTT
few	.	TRBV29-1	TRBJ2-2	CSVESATTGELFF	TGCAGCGTTGAATCGGCAACCACCGGGGAGCTGTTTTTT
.	.	TRBV7-2	TRBJ2-6	CASTSFGANVLTF	TGTGCCAGCACCTCTTTTGGGGCCAACGTCCTGACTTTC
few	.	TRBV7-2	TRBJ2-3	CASSLVGGRSDTQYF	TGTGCCAGCAGCTTAGTCGGGGGCCGGTCAGATACGCAGTATTTT
.	.	TRBV14	TRBJ2-6	CASSQDHPGVVGANVLTF	TGTGCCAGCAGCCAAGATCATCCCGGGGTAGTTGGGGCCAACGTCCTGACTTTC
few	TRBD2	TRBV11-2	TRBJ2-1	CASSSRTSGNNEQFF	TGTGCCAGCAGCTCGCGGACTAGCGGAAACAATGAGCAGTTCTTC
.	TRBD1	TRBV30	TRBJ1-2	CAATGNYGYTF	TGTGCTGCGACAGGGAACTATGGCTACACCTTC
.	TRBD2	TRBV10-3	TRBJ2-5	CAISEFKTSGETQYF	TGTGCCATCAGTGAGTTCAAGACTAGCGGGGAGACCCAGTACTTC
many	TRBD2	TRBV7-9	TRBJ2-1	CASSLGGLAGPSSYNEQFF	TGTGCCAGCAGCTTAGGAGGACTAGCGGGACCAAGCTCCTACAATGAGCAGTTCTTC
.	TRBD1	TRBV30	TRBJ2-1	CATTSDRGSYNEQFF	TGTGCCACCACGTCTGACAGGGGGTCCTACAATGAGCAGTTCTTC
few	.	TRBV6-6	TRBJ2-1	CASIKGGAGNNEQFF	TGTGCCAGCATCAAGGGCGGAGCAGGGAACAATGAGCAGTTCTTC
few	TRBD1	TRBV5-1	TRBJ1-1	CASSLAQGQVNTEAFF	TGCGCCAGCAGCTTGGCCCAAGGACAGGTGAACACTGAAGCTTTCTTT
.	.	TRBV28	TRBJ2-3	CASSFSGRTDTQYF	TGTGCCAGCAGTTTTAGCGGACGCACAGATACGCAGTATTTT
few	.	TRBV7-8	TRBJ2-3	CASSLFAGQAQYF	TGTGCCAGCAGCTTATTTGCGGGACAAGCGCAGTATTTT
few	.	TRBV15	TRBJ2-5	CATSREFAGAGETQYF	TGTGCCACCAGCAGAGAGTTCGCAGGGGCCGGAGAGACCCAGTACTTC
.	.	TRBV25-1	TRBJ1-2	CASSAKDSGYTF	TGTGCCAGCAGTGCTAAGGATAGTGGCTACACCTTC
.	.	TRBV7-2	TRBJ2-5	CASSLAQETQYF	TGTGCCAGCAGCTTAGCGCAAGAGACCCAGTACTTC
.	.	TRBV30	TRBJ1-5	CAWSYPGGPQHF	TGTGCCTGGAGTTACCCCGGTGGGCCCCAGCATTTT
.	TRBD2	TRBV30	TRBJ2-1	CAWSVGGDEQFF	TGTGCCTGGAGTGTGGGGGGGGACGAGCAGTTCTTC